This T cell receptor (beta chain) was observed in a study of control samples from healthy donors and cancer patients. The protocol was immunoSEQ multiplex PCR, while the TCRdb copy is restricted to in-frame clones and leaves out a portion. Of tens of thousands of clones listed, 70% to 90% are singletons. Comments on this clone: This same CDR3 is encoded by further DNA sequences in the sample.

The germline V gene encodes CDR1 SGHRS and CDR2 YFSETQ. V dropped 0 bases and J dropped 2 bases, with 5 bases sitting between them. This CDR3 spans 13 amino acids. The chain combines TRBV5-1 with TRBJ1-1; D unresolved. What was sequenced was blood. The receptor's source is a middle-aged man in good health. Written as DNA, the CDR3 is TGCGCCAGCAGCTTGGGGGGAAACACTGAAGCTTTCTTT. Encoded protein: CASSLGGNTEAFF.